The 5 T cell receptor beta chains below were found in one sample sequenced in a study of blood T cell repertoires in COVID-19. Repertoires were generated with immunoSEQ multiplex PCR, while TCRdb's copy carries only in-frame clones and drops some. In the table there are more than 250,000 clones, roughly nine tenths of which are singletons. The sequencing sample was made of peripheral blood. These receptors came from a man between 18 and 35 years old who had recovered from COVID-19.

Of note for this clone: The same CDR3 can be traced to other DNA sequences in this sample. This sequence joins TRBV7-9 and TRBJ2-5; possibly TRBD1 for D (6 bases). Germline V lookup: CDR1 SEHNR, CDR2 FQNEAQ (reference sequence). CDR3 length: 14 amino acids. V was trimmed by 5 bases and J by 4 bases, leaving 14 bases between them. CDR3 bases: TGTGCCAGCAGCCCCGGTCAGGGGCGAGAGACCCAGTACTTC. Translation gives CASSPGQGRETQYF.

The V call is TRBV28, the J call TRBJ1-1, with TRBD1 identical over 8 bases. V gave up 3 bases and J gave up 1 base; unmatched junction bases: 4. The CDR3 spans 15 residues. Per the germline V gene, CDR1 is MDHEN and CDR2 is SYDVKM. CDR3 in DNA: TGTGCCAGCAGTTTGTTTGGGACAGGGAACACTGAAGCTTTCTTT. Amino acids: CASSLFGTGNTEAFF.

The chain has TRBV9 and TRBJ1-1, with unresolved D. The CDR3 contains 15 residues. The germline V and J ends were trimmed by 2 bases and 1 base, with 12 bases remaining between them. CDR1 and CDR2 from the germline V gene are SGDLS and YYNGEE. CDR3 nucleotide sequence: TGTGCCAGCAGCGTTGGGCCCTCCGCGAACACTGAAGCTTTCTTT. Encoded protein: CASSVGPSANTEAFF. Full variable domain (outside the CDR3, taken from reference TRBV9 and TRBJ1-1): DSGVTQTPKHLITATGQRVTLRCSPRSGDLSVYWYQQSLDQGLQFLIQYYNGEERAKGNILERFSAQQFPDLHSELNLSSLELGDSALYFCASSVGPSANTEAFFGQGTRLTVV.

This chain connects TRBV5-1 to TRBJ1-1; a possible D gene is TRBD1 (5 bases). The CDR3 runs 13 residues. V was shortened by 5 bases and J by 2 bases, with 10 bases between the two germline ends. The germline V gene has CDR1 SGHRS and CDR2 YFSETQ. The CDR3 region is CASRPGLNTEAFF. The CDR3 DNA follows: TGCGCCAGCAGACCAGGGCTTAACACTGAAGCTTTCTTT.

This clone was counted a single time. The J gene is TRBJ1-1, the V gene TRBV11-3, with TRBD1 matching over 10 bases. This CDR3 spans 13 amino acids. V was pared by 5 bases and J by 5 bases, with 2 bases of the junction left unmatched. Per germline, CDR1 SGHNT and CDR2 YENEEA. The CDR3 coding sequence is TGTGCCAGCAGCGGACAGGGGGGGACTGAAGCTTTCTTT. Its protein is CASSGQGGTEAFF.